This T cell receptor (beta chain) was sequenced for a study of blood T cell repertoires in COVID-19. Source study methods: How many nucleated cells were present was estimated from reference gene primer amplification. The repertoire was sequenced with immunoSEQ multiplex PCR; TCRdb's copy has only in-frame clones and lacks some. D and trimming come from the DNA, and the V and J calls and clone size come from that table. The data contain 120,000 to 150,000 clones, around 84% of them singletons. The germline V gene encodes CDR1 KGHSH and CDR2 LQKENI. The CDR3 has 15 amino acids. Trimming cost V 4 bases and J 5 bases; bases outside gene matches: 8.

This sequence was found in a woman aged 60-70 years with acute or convalescent COVID-19. Sample: peripheral blood. The chain recombines TRBV18 with TRBJ2-5; 9 nucleotides agree with TRBD1. The DNA of the CDR3 is TGTGCCAGCTCACAATACACAGGGGGCACGGAGACCCAGTACTTC. Its translation is CASSQYTGGTETQYF.